This T cell receptor (beta chain) was recorded in a study of T cells in Graves' hyperthyroidism and ophthalmopathy. Study information: At the time of initial diagnosis and before any treatment, peripheral blood was collected.

Findings and limits, study-wide: Patients with ophthalmopathy were separated from those with stable hyperthyroidism by a 13 V-J model.

Patients with ophthalmopathy all had a Clinical Activity Score of at least 3, a NOSPECS grade of at least 4 and duration under 3 months. RNA transcripts served as the template for amplifying TCR beta CDR3 regions. The HTBI primer set was used in a first-round RT-PCR of the TCR CDR3. Each CDR3 protein gets one entry after TCRdb re-called the multiplex PCR reads with MiXCR. The profile shows roughly 500,000 distinct CDR3 sequences, approximately 24% of them singletons. This clonotype was counted many times. Its cognate antigen is unknown. The specimen was blood. The TCR originated in a woman aged 25-40 years with Graves' ophthalmopathy.

DNA of the CDR3: TGCGCCAGCAGCTTACAGGGCTCTGAAGCTTTCTTT. Its protein is CASSLQGSEAFF. The rearrangement uses TRBV5-1 and TRBJ1-1, with a tentative D call TRBD1 (6 bases). The ends were cut back, 2 bases at V and 6 bases at J, with 8 bases in the middle. Germline assignment: CDR1 SGHRS and CDR2 YFSETQ. The CDR3 runs 12 residues.